Below are 15 T cell receptor beta chains sequenced from a single sample in a study of T cells in Graves' hyperthyroidism and ophthalmopathy. Amplified regions were TCR beta CDR3 sequences from RNA transcripts. The primer set for the first-round RT-PCR of the TCR CDR3 was HTBI. TCRdb independently ran MiXCR on the multiplex PCR reads; one entry per CDR3 protein. The table includes under 550,000 distinct CDR3 sequences, approximately 15% detected once. The material sequenced was blood. These receptors were taken from a woman aged 18-29 years with Graves' hyperthyroidism.

This clonotype was counted only a few times. This rearrangement joins TRBV10-3 to TRBJ1-4; perhaps TRBD1 as D (5 bases). The CDR3 has 16 amino acids. Germline assignment: CDR1 ENHRY and CDR2 SYGVKD. Deletions cut 5 bases from V and 0 bases from J, with 13 bases between. This CDR3 is CAISPGSPSTNEKLFF. In nucleotides, the CDR3 is TGTGCCATCAGTCCAGGGTCCCCTTCAACTAATGAAAAACTGTTTTTT.

Of note for this clonotype: This CDR3 fails to terminate in the conserved phenylalanine or tryptophan, so it likely reflects a read error. This chain links TRBV19 with TRBJ2-1; TRBD2 aligns across 9 bases. The CDR3 consists of 16 residues. V shed 3 bases and J 3 bases; nucleotides not matched to a gene: 6. Germline lookup yields CDR1 LNHDA and CDR2 SQIVND (reference sequence). CDR3: CASSMGSGSFYNEQFL. In DNA, the CDR3 is TGTGCCAGTAGTATGGGTAGCGGGAGTTTCTACAATGAGCAGTTCCTC.

This clonotype was observed a few times. This sequence joins TRBV3-1 and TRBJ2-3; 8 nucleotides agree with TRBD2. CDR3 size: 15 residues. V lost 4 bases to trimming and J lost 3 bases; unmatched junction nucleotides: 6. CDR1 is LGHDT, CDR2 YNNKEL, per germline (reference sequence). DNA of the CDR3: TGTGCCAGCAGCCCCCGGGAGGGTGGGACAGATACGCAGTATTTT. This translates into CASSPREGGTDTQYF.

At least ten counts were recorded for this clonotype. The V and J genes are TRBV29-1 and TRBJ2-2, with a tentative D call TRBD2 (5 bases). Germline V CDR1 and CDR2: SQVTM, ANQGSEA. Deletions cut 5 bases from V and 0 bases from J, with 10 bases between. This CDR3 has 14 amino acids. The CDR3 DNA is TGCAGCGTTAGGCGGGCAACGAACACCGGGGAGCTGTTTTTT. Translation gives CSVRRATNTGELFF.

This clonotype turned up a few times. V gene TRBV30 combines with J gene TRBJ1-5; D is perhaps TRBD1 (6 bases). The V end lost 0 bases, the J end lost 5 bases, and 20 bases lay between the germline ends. The germline CDR1 and CDR2 sequences are GTSNPN and SVGIG (reference sequence). CDR3 length: 17 residues. CDR3 nucleotide sequence: TGTGCCTGGAGTGTAAGGGGCCCCCAAGGGGGTGATCAGCCCCAGCATTTT. Encoded protein: CAWSVRGPQGGDQPQHF.

This clonotype was recorded at least ten times. V is TRBV12-3 or TRBV12-4 and J is TRBJ2-7; D is perhaps TRBD2 (6 bases). The CDR3 runs to 12 residues. The V gene lost 6 bases and the J gene lost 7 bases, with 13 bases spanning the gap. CDR3 DNA: TGTGCCAGCAGGCAGACCGGGAGAGAGCAGTACTTC. It is translated as CASRQTGREQYF.

Note on this clonotype: A much larger clone differs from this one at a single base, so this may be a read error. The rearrangement links TRBV7-9 to TRBJ2-7; D possibly corresponds to TRBD2 (6 bases). The V end lost 6 bases, the J end lost 7 bases, and 22 bases lay between the germline ends. The CDR3 totals 15 residues. From germline, CDR1 is SEHNR and CDR2 FQNEAQ (reference sequence). This chain's CDR3 is CASRDRERERNEQYF. As DNA, the CDR3 is TGTGCCAGCAGGGATCGGGAGAGGGAGCGCAATGAGCAGTACTTC.

This clonotype was counted between two and nine times. This chain joins TRBV20-1 and TRBJ1-1; 7 nucleotides line up with TRBD1. The germline gives CDR1 DFQATT, CDR2 SNEGSKA (reference sequence). With 6 bases clipped from V and 6 bases from J, the junction kept 10 bases outside the gene matches. This CDR3 has 13 residues. The CDR3 spells CSAEGDRDAEAFF. CDR3 bases: TGCAGTGCCGAGGGAGACAGGGACGCTGAAGCTTTCTTT.

This clonotype was recorded at least ten times. This sequence joins TRBV30 and TRBJ2-3, with no clear D. The germline V and J ends were trimmed by 4 bases and 0 bases, with 14 bases remaining between them. CDR3 size: 15 residues. The germline CDR1 and CDR2 sequences are GTSNPN and SVGIG (reference sequence). The CDR3 sequence is CAWIGGGTSTDTQYF. For the CDR3, the DNA is TGTGCCTGGATCGGTGGCGGAACTAGCACAGATACGCAGTATTTT. Looking up the rest from reference TRBV30 and TRBJ2-3 gives the full variable domain: SQTIHQWPATLVQPVGSPLSLECTVEGTSNPNLYWYRQAAGRGLQLLFYSVGIGQISSEVPQNLSASRPQDRQFILSSKKLLLSDSGFYLCAWIGGGTSTDTQYFGPGTRLTVL.

The rearrangement uses TRBV15 and TRBJ1-5; D remains ambiguous. The germline V gene has CDR1 LNHNV and CDR2 YYDKDF (reference sequence). Trimming took 1 base from V and 7 from J, leaving 14 bases between them. This CDR3 region has 15 residues. Here the CDR3 DNA reads TGTGCCACCAGCAGAGGATCAGCGGGCGAGCAGCCCCAGCATTTT. It encodes CATSRGSAGEQPQHF.

This clonotype was recorded many times. The chain couples TRBV9 to TRBJ2-1; TRBD1 or TRBD2 may be the D gene (5 bases each). Per the germline V gene, CDR1 is SGDLS and CDR2 is YYNGEE. The CDR3 is 14 residues long. The V gene lost 2 bases and the J gene lost 5 bases, with 11 bases spanning the gap. CDR3 nucleotides: TGTGCCAGCAGCGTCCAGGGACCCAACAATGAGCAGTTCTTC. It specifies CASSVQGPNNEQFF.

V is TRBV25-1 and J is TRBJ2-1; TRBD2 matches at 8 bases. V trimming: 5 bases; J trimming: 7 bases; junction bases outside the gene matches: 7. In germline, CDR1 is MGHDK, CDR2 SYGVNS. The CDR3 loop spans 14 amino acids. The CDR3 loop reads CASSSSSGRNEQFF. CDR3 sequence (DNA): TGTGCCAGCAGTAGTTCTAGCGGGCGAAATGAGCAGTTCTTC.

This clonotype came up many times. The chain combines TRBV20-1 with TRBJ2-1; TRBD1 matches 7 bases. With V trimmed by 1 base and J by 5 bases, 8 bases remained unmatched. The CDR3 length is 15 residues. Germline-derived CDR1 and CDR2 are DFQATT and SNEGSKA (reference sequence). CDR3 residues: CSARGAWTGNNEQFF. The CDR3, as DNA: TGCAGTGCTAGAGGGGCTTGGACAGGAAACAATGAGCAGTTCTTC.

This clonotype was counted ten times or more. This sequence joins TRBV6-1 and TRBJ2-3; D is unclear. The CDR3 length is 13 residues. Germline-derived CDR1 and CDR2 are MNHNS and SASEGT. V was shortened by 6 bases and J by 3 bases, with 10 bases between the two germline ends. CDR3 sequence reads: CASSVEPTDTQYF. Written as DNA, the CDR3 is TGTGCCAGCAGCGTTGAACCAACAGATACGCAGTATTTT.

This clonotype has at least ten counts. In DNA form, the CDR3 reads TGTGCCAGCAGCCCAGGCGGGGATACAGGAGCTTACGAGCAGTACTTC. It specifies CASSPGGDTGAYEQYF. V gene TRBV13 combines with J gene TRBJ2-7; perhaps TRBD2 as D (6 bases). CDR3 length: 16 amino acids. V lost 5 bases to trimming and J lost 4 bases, with 21 bases between them. From germline, CDR1 is PRHDT and CDR2 FYEKMQ (reference sequence). The full variable domain, its missing parts supplied by reference TRBV13 and TRBJ2-7, is AAGVIQSPRHLIKEKRETATLKCYPIPRHDTVYWYQQGPGQDPQFLISFYEKMQSDKGSIPDRFSAQQFSDYHSELNMSSLELGDSALYFCASSPGGDTGAYEQYFGPGTRLTVT.